The next 23 T cell receptor beta chains were all read from a single sample in a study of cytomegalovirus exposure and HLA in healthy donors. Primers: 60 Vbeta forward and 13 Jbeta reverse. Clones were sequenced by immunoSEQ multiplex PCR, and TCRdb holds only the in-frame ones, with some missing. This sample has 95,000 to 110,000 clones, with more than 65% found just once. The material sequenced was PBMCs. Receptors originate from a woman younger than 30 in good health and CMV-seropositive.

The chain has TRBV5-1 and TRBJ2-5; a possible D gene is TRBD1 (6 bases). Trimming stripped 3 bases from V and 2 bases from J, with 11 bases between. Germline CDR1 and CDR2: SGHRS and YFSETQ. This CDR3 spans 14 amino acids. In DNA, the CDR3 is TGCGCCAGCAGCTGGGGGCAGCGGCAAGAGACCCAGTACTTC. Translation gives CASSWGQRQETQYF.

V gene TRBV30 combines with J gene TRBJ2-7; TRBD1 might be the D (6 bases). Germline assignment: CDR1 GTSNPN and CDR2 SVGIG (reference sequence). Trimming cost V 2 bases and J 6 bases, with 8 bases left between them. There are 11 residues in the CDR3. Here the CDR3 DNA reads TGTGCCTGGAGTACAGGGCCCGAGCAGTACTTC. It encodes CAWSTGPEQYF.

This chain uses TRBV6-5 with TRBJ1-1; no clear D gene. The germline V gene has CDR1 MNHEY and CDR2 SVGAGI. The CDR3 is 14 amino acids. Trimming removed 4 bases from V and 0 bases from J, with 9 bases in between. CDR3 sequence (DNA): TGTGCCAGCAGTTCCGGAGGGTTGAACACTGAAGCTTTCTTT. It yields the protein CASSSGGLNTEAFF.

The J gene is TRBJ1-3, the V gene TRBV9; D is perhaps TRBD1 (5 bases). The CDR3 extends over 15 amino acids. Trimming left V 4 bases short and J 0 bases short, with 11 bases between. Germline CDR1 and CDR2: SGDLS and YYNGEE. As DNA, the CDR3 is TGTGCCAGCAGCCTGACAGCCAACTCTGGAAACACCATATATTTT. It yields the protein CASSLTANSGNTIYF.

The chain combines TRBV2 with TRBJ1-5; unclear D gene. V was shortened by 2 bases and J by 2 bases, with 7 bases between the two germline ends. The CDR3 is 14 residues long. Germline CDR1 and CDR2: SNHLY and FYNNEI. This CDR3 reads CASSEIRGNQPQHF. As DNA, the CDR3 is TGTGCCAGCAGTGAAATCCGTGGCAATCAGCCCCAGCATTTT.

The V gene is TRBV28, the J gene TRBJ1-5, with D tentatively TRBD1 (5 bases). This CDR3 contains 16 residues. CDR1 and CDR2 from the germline V gene are MDHEN and SYDVKM. V lost 6 bases, J lost 0 bases, and 15 bases lay in between. The CDR3 here is CASSTPTEYSNQPQHF. CDR3 coding DNA: TGTGCCAGCAGCACACCGACAGAGTATAGCAATCAGCCCCAGCATTTT.

This chain joins TRBV6-1 and TRBJ2-3; 9 bases match TRBD1. From germline, CDR1 is MNHNS and CDR2 SASEGT. Unmatched junction bases numbered 8, after V lost 2 bases and J lost 5 bases. The CDR3 contains 16 residues. The CDR3 here is CASSELRDRDRDTQYF. Here the CDR3 DNA reads TGTGCCAGCAGTGAACTCCGGGACAGGGACCGAGATACGCAGTATTTT.

The chain has TRBV9 and TRBJ1-3; 8 nucleotides align to TRBD1. J was trimmed by 3 bases and V by 4 bases; bases with no gene match: 3. There are 14 residues in the CDR3. The germline V gene encodes CDR1 SGDLS and CDR2 YYNGEE. In DNA, the CDR3 is TGTGCCAGCAGCACCGGACAGGGTGGAAACACCATATATTTT. Translated, it gives CASSTGQGGNTIYF.

The chain has TRBV25-1 and TRBJ2-1; TRBD2 matches 9 bases. CDR1 is MGHDK, CDR2 SYGVNS, per germline. This CDR3 comprises 16 residues. Trimming took 0 bases from V and 8 from J; bases not matched to a gene: 8. The CDR3 loop is CASSEYGAGGPYEQFF. Here the CDR3 DNA reads TGTGCCAGCAGTGAATATGGGGCGGGAGGGCCGTATGAGCAGTTCTTC.

This sequence joins TRBV6-5 and TRBJ1-2, with D unclear. This CDR3 region has 15 residues. Germline-derived CDR1 and CDR2 are MNHEY and SVGAGI. The germline V and J ends were trimmed by 4 bases and 0 bases, with 12 bases remaining between them. This CDR3 reads CASSSLTEANYGYTF. CDR3 DNA sequence: TGTGCCAGCAGTTCTCTGACTGAAGCTAACTATGGCTACACCTTC.

This clone was picked up one time. The chain couples TRBV7-6 to TRBJ2-7; 8 bases line up with TRBD2. CDR3 length equals 14 residues. Germline V lookup: CDR1 SGHVS, CDR2 FNYEAQ. V dropped 5 bases and J dropped 4; count of bases not matched to a gene: 7. The CDR3 loop is CASSRGGNIYEQYF. The CDR3 nucleotides are TGTGCCAGCAGCCGGGGGGGAAACATTTACGAGCAGTACTTC.

The rearrangement links TRBV7-2 to TRBJ2-1, with 10 positions matching TRBD2. CDR1 is SGHTA and CDR2 is FQGNSA in the germline V gene. The CDR3 is made up of 16 amino acids. V shed 0 bases and J 3 bases; nucleotides not matched to a gene: 2. CDR3: CASSLALAGVYNEQFF. CDR3 nucleotides: TGTGCCAGCAGCTTAGCCCTAGCGGGAGTCTACAATGAGCAGTTCTTC. Together with reference TRBV7-2 and TRBJ2-1, the CDR3 gives the full variable domain: GAGVSQSPSNKVTEKGKDVELRCDPISGHTALYWYRQSLGQGLEFLIYFQGNSAPDKSGLPSDRFSAERTGGSVSTLTIQRTQQEDSAVYLCASSLALAGVYNEQFFGPGTRLTVL.

This rearrangement joins TRBV28 to TRBJ2-7, with TRBD1 identical over 8 bases. V lost 2 bases and J lost 3; bases outside the gene matches: 3. The CDR3 totals 14 residues. Germline assignment: CDR1 MDHEN and CDR2 SYDVKM. CDR3 coding DNA: TGTGCCAGCAGTTTAGCCACAGGGGGCTACGAGCAGTACTTC. Residues: CASSLATGGYEQYF.

J is TRBJ2-3 and V is TRBV9; 7 bases map to TRBD2. V was clipped by 5 bases and J by 0 bases; unmatched bases: 9. The CDR3 runs 16 residues. Germline V gives CDR1 SGDLS, CDR2 YYNGEE. DNA of the CDR3: TGTGCCAGCAGTGGAACCCTAGCGGAAAGCACAGATACGCAGTATTTT. This sequence encodes CASSGTLAESTDTQYF.

This rearrangement joins TRBV4-1 to TRBJ1-2, with D possibly TRBD1 on 5 matching bases. CDR1 is MGHRA, CDR2 YSYEKL, per germline. Between the trimmed V and J ends, which lost 1 base and 7 bases, there was a span of 16 bases. This CDR3 has 15 residues. As DNA, the CDR3 is TGCGCCAGCAGCCAAGTTGGCAGGGTGAATCGTGGCTACACCTTC. This gives the protein CASSQVGRVNRGYTF.

The sample holds a few counts of this clone. The same CDR3 is also encoded by other DNA sequences in this sample. The chain carries TRBV27 and TRBJ1-2, with 8 nucleotides matching TRBD1. This CDR3 comprises 14 residues. Germline V CDR1 and CDR2: MNHEY, SMNVEV (reference sequence). V was pared by 2 bases and J by 3 bases, with 2 bases of the junction left unmatched. For the CDR3, the DNA is TGTGCCAGCAGTTTAGGACAGGGTGACTATGGCTACACCTTC. As protein: CASSLGQGDYGYTF.

This chain connects TRBV4-3 to TRBJ1-2, with 10 bases fitting TRBD1. V trimming: 2 bases; J trimming: 4 bases; junction bases outside the gene matches: 10. This CDR3 contains 17 residues. Germline lookup yields CDR1 LGHNA and CDR2 YSLEER. In DNA form, the CDR3 reads TGCGCCAGCAGCCAACCACCGGTGACAGGGGGCAGCTATGGCTACACCTTC. This encodes CASSQPPVTGGSYGYTF.

The chain carries TRBV27 and TRBJ2-7; TRBD1 might be the D (5 bases). Germline assignment: CDR1 MNHEY and CDR2 SMNVEV (reference sequence). The CDR3 is 15 amino acids. Trimming stripped 1 base from V and 5 bases from J, with 15 bases between. CDR3 nucleotide sequence: TGTGCCAGCAGTTTATATCAGGGTCCAACGGACGAGCAGTACTTC. Protein product: CASSLYQGPTDEQYF.

The chain is built from TRBV5-1 and TRBJ2-7; D is possibly TRBD2 (6 bases). This CDR3 comprises 15 residues. The V and J ends lost 6 bases and 0 bases respectively, with 16 bases between them. Germline V gene lookup returns CDR1 SGHRS and CDR2 YFSETQ. The CDR3 region is CASNRGLASSYEQYF. The CDR3 bases are TGCGCCAGCAACCGAGGGCTAGCGAGCTCCTACGAGCAGTACTTC.

This chain links TRBV5-1 with TRBJ2-5; tentatively, D is TRBD2 (5 bases). This CDR3 is 14 amino acids long. The V end was cut by 0 bases, the J end by 1 base, with 7 bases between. Germline CDR1 and CDR2: SGHRS and YFSETQ. CDR3 DNA: TGCGCCAGCAGCTTGGCGGGATTCCAAGAGACCCAGTACTTC. Its protein product is CASSLAGFQETQYF.

V and J are TRBV7-3 and TRBJ2-5; 9 nucleotides agree with TRBD1. The CDR3 extends over 14 amino acids. The germline gives CDR1 SGHTA, CDR2 FQGTGA. The junction had 6 bases not matched to a gene; V was cut back by 5 bases and J by 5 bases. CDR3 loop: CASSRTGGEETQYF. The CDR3 DNA follows: TGTGCCAGCAGCCGAACAGGGGGCGAGGAGACCCAGTACTTC.

The chain carries TRBV5-1 and TRBJ2-3; tentative D call: TRBD2 (5 bases). The ends were cut back, 4 bases at V and 1 base at J, with 22 bases in the middle. CDR1 and CDR2 (germline): SGHRS, YFSETQ. The CDR3 totals 18 residues. The CDR3, as DNA: TGCGCCAGCAGCCCGGCCTCCGTCGGGGTCCGGGGCACAGATACGCAGTATTTT. Its protein is CASSPASVGVRGTDTQYF.

The J gene is TRBJ2-7, the V gene TRBV29-1; 7 bases are shared with TRBD1. The ends lost 1 base at V and 0 bases at J; junction bases unmatched: 3. Germline CDR1 reads SQVTM; CDR2 reads ANQGSEA. The CDR3 length is 14 residues. CDR3 protein: CSVEVRDSSYEQYF. The CDR3 DNA reads as TGCAGCGTTGAAGTCCGGGACAGCTCCTACGAGCAGTACTTC.